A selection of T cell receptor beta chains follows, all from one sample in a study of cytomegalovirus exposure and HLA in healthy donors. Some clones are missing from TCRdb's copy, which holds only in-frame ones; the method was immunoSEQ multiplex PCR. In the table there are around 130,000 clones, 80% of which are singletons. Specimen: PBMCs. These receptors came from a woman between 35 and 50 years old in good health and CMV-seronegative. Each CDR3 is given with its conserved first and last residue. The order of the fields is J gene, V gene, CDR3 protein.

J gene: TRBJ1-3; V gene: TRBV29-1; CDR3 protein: CSAVTAGNTIYF
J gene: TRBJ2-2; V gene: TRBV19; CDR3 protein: CASSISLQGVNTGELFF
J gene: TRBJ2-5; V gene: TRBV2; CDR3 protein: CASSAGRHQETQYF
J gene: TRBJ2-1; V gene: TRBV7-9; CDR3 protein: CASRERAGDRQFF
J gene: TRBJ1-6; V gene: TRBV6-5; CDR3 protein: CASSYSNLQGGSPLHF
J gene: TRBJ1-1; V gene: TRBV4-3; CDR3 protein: CASSQVGLEAAFF
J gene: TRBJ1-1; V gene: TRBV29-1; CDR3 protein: CSVPSDRGNTEAFF
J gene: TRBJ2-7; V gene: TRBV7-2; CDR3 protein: CASSPHGGEQYF
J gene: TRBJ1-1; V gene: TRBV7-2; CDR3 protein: CASSLQGNTEAFF
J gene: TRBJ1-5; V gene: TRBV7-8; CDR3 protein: CASSLASGLRNQPQHF
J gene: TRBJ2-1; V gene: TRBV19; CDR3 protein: CASTRDSAYNEQFF
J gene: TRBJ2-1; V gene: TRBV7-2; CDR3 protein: CASSTDWSSYNEQFF
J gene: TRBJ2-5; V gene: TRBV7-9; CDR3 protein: CASSPQSGTQYF
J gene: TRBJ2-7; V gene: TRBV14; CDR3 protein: CASSLGGGSYEQYF
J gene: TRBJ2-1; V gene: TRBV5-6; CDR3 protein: CASSFLSENNEQFF
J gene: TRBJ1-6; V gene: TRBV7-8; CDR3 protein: CASSLAGGWSNSPLHF
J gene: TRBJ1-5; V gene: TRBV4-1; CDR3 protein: CASSQGDSDQPQHF
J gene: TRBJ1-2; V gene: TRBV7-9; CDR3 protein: CASSLNPRGTSFYGYTF
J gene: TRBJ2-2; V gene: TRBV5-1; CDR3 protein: CASSSGLGNTGELFF
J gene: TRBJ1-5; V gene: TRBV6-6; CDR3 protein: CASRTGGNQPQHF
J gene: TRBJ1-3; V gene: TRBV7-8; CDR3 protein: CASSAEQNTIYF
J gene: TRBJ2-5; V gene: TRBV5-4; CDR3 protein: CASSSPGQRQETQYF
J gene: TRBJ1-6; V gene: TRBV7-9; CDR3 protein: CASSSGQGYGSPLHF
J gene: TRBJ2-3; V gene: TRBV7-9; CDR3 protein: CASSLGLGGYTDTQYF
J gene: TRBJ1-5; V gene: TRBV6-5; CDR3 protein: CASSLQGSNQPQHF
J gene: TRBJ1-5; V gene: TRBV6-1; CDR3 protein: CASSGTGISNQPQHF
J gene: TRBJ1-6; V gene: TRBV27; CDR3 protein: CASSLSLGGICPLHF
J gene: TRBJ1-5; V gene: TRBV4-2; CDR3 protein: CASSQDREGAESNQPQHF
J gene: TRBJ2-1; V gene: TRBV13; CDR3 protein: CASSSHGLANEQFF
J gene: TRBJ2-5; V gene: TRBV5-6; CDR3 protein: CASSGTGTGETQYF
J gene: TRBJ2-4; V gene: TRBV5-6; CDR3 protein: CASSLAVLSSIQYF
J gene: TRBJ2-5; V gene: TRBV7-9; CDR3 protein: CASSRTSGGAGETQYF
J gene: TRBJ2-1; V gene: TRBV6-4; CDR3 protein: CASSDAGGGNEQFF
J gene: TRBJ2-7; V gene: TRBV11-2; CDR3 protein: CASSSRQGRYEQYF
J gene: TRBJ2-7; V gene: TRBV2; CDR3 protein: CASLGGSSGRPYEQYF
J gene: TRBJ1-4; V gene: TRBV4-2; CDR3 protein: CASSQDGQENEKLFF
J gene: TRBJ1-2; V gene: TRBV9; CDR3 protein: CASSVTHSASYGYTF
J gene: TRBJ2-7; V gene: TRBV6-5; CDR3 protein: CASSQSTGAGEQYF
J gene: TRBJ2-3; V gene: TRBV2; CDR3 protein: CASSEAFSGDTQYF
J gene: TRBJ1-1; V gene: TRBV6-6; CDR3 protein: CASNRANRGGTEAFF
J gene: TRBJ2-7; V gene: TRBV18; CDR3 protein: CASSPGTSGGTITYEQYF
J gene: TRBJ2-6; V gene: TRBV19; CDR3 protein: CASSIGSGGFSGANVLTF
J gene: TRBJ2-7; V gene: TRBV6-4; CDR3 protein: CASSDSGLRVRAEQYF
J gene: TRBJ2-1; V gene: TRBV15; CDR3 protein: CATSRGGGVSYNEQFF
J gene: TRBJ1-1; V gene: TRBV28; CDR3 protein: CASSSRAEAFF
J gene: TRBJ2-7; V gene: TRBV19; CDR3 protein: CARLSSEQYF
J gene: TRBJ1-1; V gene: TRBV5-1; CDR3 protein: CASSLVGGKGEAFF
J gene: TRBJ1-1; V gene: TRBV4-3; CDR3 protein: CASSLNRAPNTEAFF
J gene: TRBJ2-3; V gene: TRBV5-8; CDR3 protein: CASSFSPDRGTDTQYF
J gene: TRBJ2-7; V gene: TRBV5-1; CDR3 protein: CASTPTGGLLKQYF
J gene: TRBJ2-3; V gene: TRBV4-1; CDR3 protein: CASSQDGVVADTQYF
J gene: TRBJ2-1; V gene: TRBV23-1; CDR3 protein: CASSQPRQGKQFF
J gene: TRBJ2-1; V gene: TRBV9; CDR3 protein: CASTEGGRADEQFF
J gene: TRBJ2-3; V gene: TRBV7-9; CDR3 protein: CASSRKGGPAEGDTQYF
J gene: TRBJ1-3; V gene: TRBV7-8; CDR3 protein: CASSATGLGNTIYF
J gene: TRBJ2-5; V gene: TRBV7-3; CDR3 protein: CASSLTVGDQETQYF
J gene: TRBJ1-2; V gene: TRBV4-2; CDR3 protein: CASSQEGRGRSDGYTF